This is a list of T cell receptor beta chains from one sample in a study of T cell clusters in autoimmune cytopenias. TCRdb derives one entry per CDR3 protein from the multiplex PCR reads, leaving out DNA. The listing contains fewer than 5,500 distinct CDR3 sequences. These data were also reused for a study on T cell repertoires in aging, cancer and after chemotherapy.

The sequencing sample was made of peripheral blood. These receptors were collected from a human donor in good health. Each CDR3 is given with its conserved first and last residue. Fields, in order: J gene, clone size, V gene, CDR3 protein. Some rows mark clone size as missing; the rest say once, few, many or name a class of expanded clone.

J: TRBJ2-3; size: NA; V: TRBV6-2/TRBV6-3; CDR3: CASRERDTQYF
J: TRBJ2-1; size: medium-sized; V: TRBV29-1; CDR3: CSFHTSGYNEQFF
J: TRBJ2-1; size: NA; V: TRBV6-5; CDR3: CASSTLGARGYNEQFF
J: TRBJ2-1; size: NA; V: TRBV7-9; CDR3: CASSLADWDFNEQFF
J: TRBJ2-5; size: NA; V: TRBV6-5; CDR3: CASSSPQGRETQYF
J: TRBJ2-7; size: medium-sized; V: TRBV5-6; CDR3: CASTAEWIPYEQYF
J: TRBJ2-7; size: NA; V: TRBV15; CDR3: CATSRVTGSSYEQYF
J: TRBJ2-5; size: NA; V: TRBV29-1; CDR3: CSVDDGTSETQYF
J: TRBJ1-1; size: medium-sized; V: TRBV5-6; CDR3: CASSGRPNTEAFF
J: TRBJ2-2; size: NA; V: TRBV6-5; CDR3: CASSYSPGLAGLIGELFF
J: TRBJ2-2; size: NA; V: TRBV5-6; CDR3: CASSSTTGELFF
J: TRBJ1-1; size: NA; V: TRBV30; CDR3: CAWSVGGAGTEAFF
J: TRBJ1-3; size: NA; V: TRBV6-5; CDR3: CASEGSSGNTIYF
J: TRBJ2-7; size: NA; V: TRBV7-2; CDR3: CASTRPGFYEQYF
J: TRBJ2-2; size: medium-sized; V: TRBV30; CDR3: CAGLANTGELFF
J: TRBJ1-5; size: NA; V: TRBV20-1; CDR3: CSARDEGVQPQHF
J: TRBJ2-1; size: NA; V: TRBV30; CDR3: CAWSVRSGRAIEQFF
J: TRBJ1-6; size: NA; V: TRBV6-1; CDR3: CASSELGQGTNSPLHF
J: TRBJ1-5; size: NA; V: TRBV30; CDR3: CAWSSGNIEPQHF
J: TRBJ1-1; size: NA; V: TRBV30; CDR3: CAWRTGRNTEAFF
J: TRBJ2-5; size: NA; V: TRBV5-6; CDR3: CASRSGTEYQETQYF
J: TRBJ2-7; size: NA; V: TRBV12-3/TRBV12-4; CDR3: CASSLVGRSYEQYF
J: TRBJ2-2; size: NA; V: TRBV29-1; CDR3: CSVVGNTGELFF
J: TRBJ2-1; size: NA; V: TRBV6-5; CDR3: CASTFLLAGGEHNEQFF
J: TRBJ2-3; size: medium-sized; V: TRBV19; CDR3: CASRDRGADTQYF
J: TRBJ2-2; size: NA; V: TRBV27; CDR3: CASTPDWKNTGELFF
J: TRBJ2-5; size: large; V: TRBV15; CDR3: CATSRGSMQETQYF
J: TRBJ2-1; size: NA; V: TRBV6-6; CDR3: CASSYIGVLHNEQFF
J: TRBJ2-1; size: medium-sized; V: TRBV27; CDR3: CASSLDWRKVYNEQFF
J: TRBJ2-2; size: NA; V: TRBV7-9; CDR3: CASRLWGGRDRNTGELFF
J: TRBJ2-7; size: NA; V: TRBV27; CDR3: CASGRSSSGTYEQYF
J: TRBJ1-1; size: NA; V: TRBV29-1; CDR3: CSVGRVGTEAFF